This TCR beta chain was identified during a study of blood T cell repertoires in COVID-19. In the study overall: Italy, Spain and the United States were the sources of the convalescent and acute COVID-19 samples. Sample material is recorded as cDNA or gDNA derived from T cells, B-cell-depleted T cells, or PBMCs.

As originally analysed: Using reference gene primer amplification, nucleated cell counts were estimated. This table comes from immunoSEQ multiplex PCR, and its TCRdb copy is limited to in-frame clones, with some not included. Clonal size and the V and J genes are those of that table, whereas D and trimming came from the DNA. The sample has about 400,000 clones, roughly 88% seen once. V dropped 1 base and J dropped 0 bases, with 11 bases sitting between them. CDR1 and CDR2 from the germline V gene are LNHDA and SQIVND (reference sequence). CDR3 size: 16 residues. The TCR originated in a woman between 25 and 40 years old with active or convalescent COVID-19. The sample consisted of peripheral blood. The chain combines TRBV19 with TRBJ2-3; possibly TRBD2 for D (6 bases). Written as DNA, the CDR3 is TGTGCCAGTAGTATAGTGCTAGCGACCAGCACAGATACGCAGTATTTT. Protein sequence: CASSIVLATSTDTQYF. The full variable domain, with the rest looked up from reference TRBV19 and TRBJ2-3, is DGGITQSPKYLFRKEGQNVTLSCEQNLNHDAMYWYRQDPGQGLRLIYYSQIVNDFQKGDIAEGYSVSREKKESFPLTVTSAQKNPTAFYLCASSIVLATSTDTQYFGPGTRLTVL.